A single sample is the source of the 11 T cell receptor beta chains below, sequenced in a study of long-term antiretroviral therapy in people with HIV. The assay, immunoSEQ v3.0, was run at survey level. Using immunoSEQ multiplex PCR, the repertoire was profiled, and TCRdb retains in-frame clones only, with some absent. The sample contains tens of thousands of clones, over 90% of which appear only once. Material: unsorted PBMCs, obtained 3.7 years after starting antiretroviral therapy. These TCRs come from a woman in her 50s with HIV.

The chain uses TRBV2 and TRBJ2-3; 10 bases are a match to TRBD2. Trimming removed 1 base from V and 5 bases from J; junction bases left unmatched: 3. CDR3 length equals 15 residues. Germline CDR1 SNHLY, CDR2 FYNNEI. The CDR3 bases are TGTGCCAGCAGTGAAGAGCGGGGGGGTCTAGATACGCAGTATTTT. Translated, it gives CASSEERGGLDTQYF.

J is TRBJ2-3 and V is TRBV25-1, with TRBD2 matching 7 bases. Germline values: CDR1 MGHDK, CDR2 SYGVNS. The junction had 10 bases not matched to a gene; V was cut back by 1 base and J by 3 bases. The CDR3 covers 17 residues. CDR3 loop: CASSEWGGRSTTDTQYF. The DNA for the CDR3 is TGTGCCAGCAGTGAATGGGGGGGTAGGAGCACGACAGATACGCAGTATTTT.

The V call is TRBV7-2, the J call TRBJ2-1; D is uncertain. Trimming shortened V by 0 bases and J by 4 bases, and 10 bases separated the two germline ends. The CDR3 is 15 residues long. In germline, CDR1 is SGHTA, CDR2 FQGNSA. This chain's CDR3 is CASSLAVARYNEQFF. CDR3 nucleotides: TGTGCCAGCAGCTTAGCTGTGGCGCGATACAATGAGCAGTTCTTC. The full variable domain, with the rest looked up from reference TRBV7-2 and TRBJ2-1, is GAGVSQSPSNKVTEKGKDVELRCDPISGHTALYWYRQSLGQGLEFLIYFQGNSAPDKSGLPSDRFSAERTGGSVSTLTIQRTQQEDSAVYLCASSLAVARYNEQFFGPGTRLTVL.

The chain has TRBV6-5 and TRBJ2-7; 11 bases match TRBD1. Germline V CDR1 and CDR2: MNHEY, SVGAGI. The CDR3 contains 14 residues. The V segment lost 5 bases and the J segment 4 bases; nucleotides outside the gene matches: 4. CDR3 nucleotide sequence: TGTGCCAGCAGTCGGACAGGGGGCGGTTACGAGCAGTACTTC. Its protein product is CASSRTGGGYEQYF.

V is TRBV7-3 and J is TRBJ2-1, with 8 bases identical to TRBD2. V lost 5 bases and J lost 6; bases outside the gene matches: 9. Germline V gene lookup returns CDR1 SGHTA and CDR2 FQGTGA. The CDR3 has 15 residues. The CDR3 DNA follows: TGTGCCAGCAGCCCGGATCCGGGACTAGTCAATGAGCAGTTCTTC. It is translated as CASSPDPGLVNEQFF. The full variable domain, its missing parts supplied by reference TRBV7-3 and TRBJ2-1, is GAGVSQTPSNKVTEKGKYVELRCDPISGHTALYWYRQSLGQGPEFLIYFQGTGAADDSGLPNDRFFAVRPEGSVSTLKIQRTERGDSAVYLCASSPDPGLVNEQFFGPGTRLTVL.

V and J are TRBV5-1 and TRBJ1-1, with D maybe TRBD1 (6 bases). The germline CDR1 and CDR2 sequences are SGHRS and YFSETQ. CDR3 size: 14 residues. V lost 2 bases and J 5 bases, leaving 13 bases between the germline ends. CDR3 residues: CASSLTGQGTEAFF. CDR3 DNA sequence: TGCGCCAGCAGCTTAACCGGGCAGGGGACTGAAGCTTTCTTT.

The rearrangement joins TRBV9 to TRBJ2-4, with a weak D call TRBD1 (5 bases). Looked up from germline, CDR1 is SGDLS and CDR2 is YYNGEE. The CDR3 consists of 13 residues. V was pared by 4 bases and J by 8 bases, with 13 bases between. The CDR3: CASSLATRDIQYF. The CDR3 DNA sequence: TGTGCCAGCAGCTTAGCCACCAGGGACATTCAGTACTTC.

V usage is TRBV7-3 and J usage is TRBJ1-1, with D possibly being TRBD1 (5 bases). CDR1 and CDR2 from the germline V gene are SGHTA and FQGTGA. Trimming removed 0 bases at V and 0 bases at J, with 8 bases between. CDR3 length: 15 residues. The CDR3 is CASSLTGTVNTEAFF. The CDR3 DNA reads TGTGCCAGCAGCTTAACTGGGACGGTGAACACTGAAGCTTTCTTT.

The table lists this clone with a count of one. The genes are TRBV6-4 and TRBJ2-6; D gene unclear. V was cut by 2 bases and J by 0 bases, with 5 bases left in between. The germline V gene encodes CDR1 MRHNA and CDR2 SNTAGT. The CDR3 extends over 15 amino acids. CDR3 in DNA: TGTGCCAGCAGTGACGTGGCCTCTGGGGCCAACGTCCTGACTTTC. Protein product: CASSDVASGANVLTF.

Notes on this clone: Lacking the conserved final phenylalanine or tryptophan, this CDR3 likely reflects a read error. It is unclear where the CDR3 begins or ends on the DNA, so no DNA is shown, and the CDR3 is as TCRdb lists it. The gene calls are TRBV19 and TRBJ2-7; the table's D gene call, TRBD2, was not cross checked with the DNA. The CDR3 length equals 11 residues, ends included. CDR1 and CDR2 from the germline V gene are LNHDA and SQIVND (reference sequence). Here the CDR3 reads CALKPDAGGVS.

The CDR3: CASSVARENTEAFF. The CDR3 nucleotides read TGTGCCAGCAGTGTTGCCAGGGAGAACACTGAAGCTTTCTTT. The V gene is TRBV2, the J gene TRBJ1-1, with TRBD1 as a possible D gene (5 bases). With 4 bases removed from V and 1 base from J, the gap between germline ends came to 10 bases. Germline V gene sequence: CDR1 SNHLY, CDR2 FYNNEI. This CDR3 contains 14 residues. Using reference TRBV2 and TRBJ1-1 for the parts outside the CDR3, the full variable domain is EPEVTQTPSHQVTQMGQEVILRCVPISNHLYFYWYRQILGQKVEFLVSFYNNEISEKSEIFDDQFSVERPDGSNFTLKIRSTKLEDSAMYFCASSVARENTEAFFGQGTRLTVV.